Below are 28 T cell receptor beta chains sequenced from a single sample in a study of T cell responses to AZD1222 COVID-19 vaccine. Sequencing used immunoSEQ multiplex PCR; TCRdb keeps in-frame clones, though not all of them. The data show about 97,000 clones, more than 85% seen once. Here the sequenced sample was peripheral blood, taken on day 0 of AZD1222 vaccination. The receptors originated from an adult in good health.

A word on this clone: At one boundary the junction diverges from the germline segment, which might be a read error. V is TRBV7-9 and J is TRBJ1-3; D remains unclear. This CDR3 has 14 amino acids. CDR1 SEHNR and CDR2 FQNEAQ come from the germline V gene (reference sequence). This CDR3 reads CASRLTSFGDTIYF. In nucleotides, the CDR3 is TGTGCCAGCAGGCTAACTAGTTTTGGAGACACCATATATTTT.

The V and J genes are TRBV27 and TRBJ1-4; D possibly corresponds to TRBD1 (6 bases). The V gene's germline CDR1 is MNHEY and CDR2 SMNVEV (reference sequence). This CDR3 is 15 amino acids long. V was pared by 5 bases and J by 7 bases, with 17 bases between. CDR3 DNA: TGTGCCAGCAGTAAGGGGGGAGGGGCATTTGAAAAACTGTTTTTT. Translating gives CASSKGGGAFEKLFF.

This clone appeared many times. The CDR3 DNA is TGCGCCCCCACTACACCGGGACGGACTTCGAACACTGAAGCTTTCTTT. The encoded protein is CAPTTPGRTSNTEAFF. V gene TRBV5-1 combines with J gene TRBJ1-1; perhaps TRBD1 as D (5 bases). V dropped 10 bases and J dropped 1 base, with 23 bases sitting between them. This CDR3 is built from 16 residues. Germline CDR1 SGHRS, CDR2 YFSETQ.

The CDR3 region is CASGLSLAGPVSYNEQFF. The CDR3 DNA reads TGTGCTAGTGGTTTGAGCCTAGCGGGACCCGTCTCCTACAATGAGCAGTTCTTC. The rearrangement uses TRBV12-5 and TRBJ2-1; TRBD2 agrees at 9 bases. V lost 2 bases, J lost 0 bases, and 8 bases stayed unmatched. Germline V gene sequence: CDR1 LGHNT, CDR2 FRNRAP. This CDR3 is built from 18 residues.

This clone was recorded only once. The genes are TRBV5-1 and TRBJ2-3; weak D call: TRBD1 (5 bases). This CDR3 contains 15 residues. Germline V gene sequence: CDR1 SGHRS, CDR2 YFSETQ. V was pared by 2 bases and J by 0 bases, with 10 bases between. The CDR3 DNA follows: TGCGCCAGCAGCTTTATGTGGGGCAGCACAGATACGCAGTATTTT. It translates to CASSFMWGSTDTQYF. The full variable domain, in which reference TRBV5-1 and TRBJ2-3 provide the parts outside the CDR3, is KAGVTQTPRYLIKTRGQQVTLSCSPISGHRSVSWYQQTPGQGLQFLFEYFSETQRNKGNFPGRFSGRQFSNSRSEMNVSTLELGDSALYLCASSFMWGSTDTQYFGPGTRLTVL.

J is TRBJ2-5 and V is TRBV6-2 or TRBV6-3; TRBD2 aligns across 8 bases. The V gene's germline CDR1 is MNHEY and CDR2 SVGEGT. This CDR3 region has 13 residues. The V and J ends lost 10 bases and 5 bases, in that order; junction bases with no gene match: 9. The CDR3 sequence: CATSGGNRETQYF. The DNA of the CDR3 is TGTGCCACCAGCGGGGGCAACCGGGAGACCCAGTACTTC.

Only one count was recorded for this clone. The gene calls are TRBV5-6 and TRBJ1-6; possible D gene TRBD1, 5 bases. The germline V gene encodes CDR1 SGHDT and CDR2 YYEEEE. The CDR3 is 15 amino acids. Deletions cut 0 bases from V and 13 bases from J, with 17 bases between. The CDR3 sequence is CASSLGWGDGSPLHF. CDR3 in DNA: TGTGCCAGCAGCTTGGGGTGGGGGGACGGTTCGCCCCTCCACTTT.

CDR3 sequence reads: CASSWGTANYGYTF. CDR3 bases: TGCGCCAGCAGCTGGGGGACGGCTAACTATGGCTACACCTTC. This chain connects TRBV5-1 to TRBJ1-2; maybe TRBD1 (5 bases). Trimming pared 3 bases from V and 0 bases from J, leaving 9 bases between. Germline V lookup: CDR1 SGHRS, CDR2 YFSETQ. The CDR3 length is 14 residues.

The rearrangement joins TRBV19 to TRBJ2-5, with a weak D call TRBD1 (9 bases). Trimming pared 5 bases from V and 2 bases from J, leaving 27 bases between. Germline loops: CDR1 LNHDA, CDR2 SQIVND (reference sequence). This CDR3 is 19 amino acids long. Here the CDR3 DNA reads TGTGCCAGTAGTGCCCGGGGGGGACAGGGAAGTAATGTTCAAGAGACCCAGTACTTC. It codes for CASSARGGQGSNVQETQYF. The full variable domain, rest sourced from reference TRBV19 and TRBJ2-5, is DGGITQSPKYLFRKEGQNVTLSCEQNLNHDAMYWYRQDPGQGLRLIYYSQIVNDFQKGDIAEGYSVSREKKESFPLTVTSAQKNPTAFYLCASSARGGQGSNVQETQYFGPGTRLLVL.

This sequence joins TRBV5-4 and TRBJ2-1; TRBD1 matches 8 bases. CDR1 SGHNT and CDR2 YYREEE come from the germline V gene (reference sequence). Unmatched junction bases numbered 7, after V lost 4 bases and J lost 7 bases. The CDR3 is 14 amino acids. The CDR3, as DNA: TGTGCCAGCAGCCCGGGACAGGTGTCGAATGAGCAGTTCTTC. As protein: CASSPGQVSNEQFF.

The CDR3 coding sequence is TGTGCCAGTAATCCCCGGGACATGTATGGAAACACCATATATTTT. Its protein product is CASNPRDMYGNTIYF. The chain joins TRBV28 to TRBJ1-3; D is possibly TRBD1 (6 bases). This CDR3 is built from 15 residues. Trimming took 9 bases from V and 3 from J, leaving 18 bases between them. CDR1 is MDHEN and CDR2 is SYDVKM in the germline V gene.

V usage is TRBV5-6 and J usage is TRBJ1-1; D is perhaps TRBD1 (6 bases). The V and J ends lost 5 bases and 6 bases respectively, with 26 bases between them. There are 17 residues in the CDR3. The germline gives CDR1 SGHDT, CDR2 YYEEEE. The CDR3 bases are TGTGCCAGCAGTTCCGAGGGGGGGCCCTTGGCTTCCCCTGAAGCTTTCTTT. As protein: CASSSEGGPLASPEAFF.

The CDR3 DNA is TGTGCCAGCAGTAACCGACTAGCGTACGCGAACACCGGGGAGCTGTTTTTT. The encoded protein is CASSNRLAYANTGELFF. This sequence joins TRBV6-2 or TRBV6-3 and TRBJ2-2, with 8 bases matching TRBD2. The germline V gene encodes CDR1 MNHEY and CDR2 SVGEGT. The CDR3 covers 17 residues. J gave up 0 bases and V 5 bases, and 8 bases lay outside the gene matches.

The CDR3: CASSQGTGGGSFNEQFF. DNA for the CDR3: TGCGCCAGCAGCCAGGGGACAGGGGGTGGAAGCTTCAATGAGCAGTTCTTC. The chain has TRBV5-1 and TRBJ2-1; 11 nucleotides align to TRBD1. CDR3 length: 17 residues. The germline V gene has CDR1 SGHRS and CDR2 YFSETQ. The V and J ends lost 4 bases and 6 bases, in that order; junction bases with no gene match: 12.

The chain has TRBV3-1 (or the pseudogene TRBV3-2) and TRBJ1-6; D gene uncertain. V was pared by 4 bases and J by 3 bases, with 13 bases between. The germline CDR1 and CDR2 sequences are LGHDT and YNNKEL (reference sequence). The CDR3 is made up of 16 amino acids. The CDR3 sequence: CASSPPPTSYNSPLHF. CDR3 DNA: TGTGCCAGCAGCCCACCTCCTACGAGCTATAATTCACCCCTCCACTTT.

This rearrangement joins TRBV5-1 to TRBJ1-1; D is undetermined. In germline, CDR1 is SGHRS, CDR2 YFSETQ. The length of the CDR3 is 14 residues. Trimming removed 4 bases from V and 0 bases from J, with 10 bases in between. Here the CDR3 DNA reads TGCGCCAGCAGCCCGAATAACATGAACACTGAAGCTTTCTTT. Translating it yields CASSPNNMNTEAFF.

V gene TRBV7-2 combines with J gene TRBJ2-3, with D unresolved. CDR1 and CDR2 (germline): SGHTA, FQGNSA. The CDR3 contains 15 residues. The V and J ends lost 5 bases and 2 bases respectively, with 14 bases between them. CDR3 sequence (DNA): TGTGCCAGCAGCCTGCAGCAACCTCCCACAGATACGCAGTATTTT. As protein: CASSLQQPPTDTQYF.

V gene TRBV3-1 (or the pseudogene TRBV3-2) combines with J gene TRBJ2-4; 9 bases match TRBD1. The V and J ends lost 2 bases and 11 bases, in that order; junction bases with no gene match: 7. In germline, CDR1 is LGHDT, CDR2 YNNKEL (reference sequence). CDR3 length: 14 residues. The CDR3 loop is CASSQPNRGPFQYF. The CDR3 DNA reads as TGTGCCAGCAGCCAACCAAACAGGGGGCCCTTTCAGTACTTC.

J is TRBJ2-3 and V is TRBV3-1 (or the pseudogene TRBV3-2), with 8 positions matching TRBD2. The V gene end was trimmed by 0 bases and the J gene end by 1 base; junction bases not matched to a gene: 9. This CDR3 has 18 amino acids. CDR1 and CDR2 from the germline V gene are LGHDT and YNNKEL (reference sequence). CDR3 in amino acids: CASSQDFSTTSGTDTQYF. CDR3 DNA sequence: TGTGCCAGCAGCCAAGATTTTTCCACGACTAGCGGCACAGATACGCAGTATTTT.

The chain joins TRBV5-1 to TRBJ1-2; 8 bases fit TRBD1. V lost 5 bases and J lost 1; bases outside the gene matches: 4. The CDR3 loop spans 14 amino acids. Germline CDR1 is SGHRS and CDR2 is YFSETQ. In nucleotides, the CDR3 is TGCGCCAGCAGTTTACAGGGGGGTAACTATGGCTACACCTTC. Protein product: CASSLQGGNYGYTF.

V usage is TRBV3-1 (or the pseudogene TRBV3-2) and J usage is TRBJ1-1; TRBD1 agrees at 8 bases. Germline V gene sequence: CDR1 LGHDT, CDR2 YNNKEL (reference sequence). This CDR3 has 14 amino acids. The V and J ends lost 8 bases and 3 bases, in that order; junction bases with no gene match: 8. This CDR3 is CASAPGGADTEAFF. In DNA, the CDR3 is TGTGCCAGCGCTCCAGGGGGCGCTGACACTGAAGCTTTCTTT.

The J gene is TRBJ1-1, the V gene TRBV28; D is perhaps TRBD1 (5 bases). Germline V lookup: CDR1 MDHEN, CDR2 SYDVKM. The CDR3 covers 13 residues. The V gene lost 8 bases and the J gene lost 8 bases, with 18 bases spanning the gap. The CDR3 DNA follows: TGTGCCAGCCTTGACAGTTCTAAGGCGGAAGCTTTCTTT. This codes for CASLDSSKAEAFF. The complete variable domain, with remaining parts taken from reference TRBV28 and TRBJ1-1, reads DVKVTQSSRYLVKRTGEKVFLECVQDMDHENMFWYRQDPGLGLRLIYFSYDVKMKEKGDIPEGYSVSREKKERFSLILESASTNQTSMYLCASLDSSKAEAFFGQGTRLTVV.

The V call is TRBV29-1, the J call TRBJ2-1; 10 bases agree with TRBD1. The germline CDR1 and CDR2 sequences are SQVTM and ANQGSEA. CDR3 length: 19 residues. With V trimmed by 7 bases and J by 0 bases, 18 bases remained unmatched. The DNA for the CDR3 is TGCAGCGCCCGCCCCATTCCGGGACAGGGGACCTCCTCCTACAATGAGCAGTTCTTC. Translated, it gives CSARPIPGQGTSSYNEQFF.

The chain recombines TRBV5-1 with TRBJ1-2; no reliable D call. Between the trimmed V and J ends, which lost 2 bases and 6 bases, there was a span of 17 bases. The length of the CDR3 is 15 residues. CDR1 is SGHRS and CDR2 is YFSETQ in the germline V gene. CDR3 nucleotide sequence: TGCGCCAGCAGCTTATCTGGGGTCATACTTCATGGCTACACCTTC. It codes for CASSLSGVILHGYTF.

V and J are TRBV7-3 and TRBJ2-2; D uncertain. Trimming stripped 2 bases from V and 0 bases from J, with 7 bases between. Germline V gene data show CDR1 as SGHTA and CDR2 as FQGTGA. The CDR3 is made up of 15 amino acids. The CDR3 here is CASSLLGPNTGELFF. The CDR3 nucleotides read TGTGCCAGCAGCTTACTAGGGCCGAACACCGGGGAGCTGTTTTTT.

The chain links TRBV7-3 to TRBJ1-6, with D perhaps matching TRBD1 (6 bases). CDR3 length equals 16 residues. The germline V and J ends were trimmed by 2 bases and 7 bases, with 15 bases remaining between them. The germline V gene encodes CDR1 SGHTA and CDR2 FQGTGA. CDR3 coding DNA: TGTGCCAGCAGCTTATATGACAGGAGCCTGAATTCACCCCTCCACTTT. Translated: CASSLYDRSLNSPLHF.

This sequence joins TRBV28 and TRBJ2-3, with 8 bases fitting TRBD1. V shed 6 bases, J shed 5 bases, and the junction held 10 bases outside the gene matches. The CDR3 extends over 15 amino acids. In germline, CDR1 is MDHEN, CDR2 SYDVKM. The CDR3 region has the DNA TGTGCCAGCAGGAAGGGGCAGGGGGCGGGAGATACGCAGTATTTT. This translates into CASRKGQGAGDTQYF.

The V call is TRBV5-1, the J call TRBJ1-1; D gene ambiguous. CDR1 is SGHRS and CDR2 is YFSETQ in the germline V gene. This CDR3 contains 14 residues. The V end was cut by 6 bases, the J end by 4 bases, with 16 bases between. The CDR3 region is CASTPLGRGTEAFF. CDR3 bases: TGCGCCAGCACCCCGTTAGGACGGGGCACTGAAGCTTTCTTT.